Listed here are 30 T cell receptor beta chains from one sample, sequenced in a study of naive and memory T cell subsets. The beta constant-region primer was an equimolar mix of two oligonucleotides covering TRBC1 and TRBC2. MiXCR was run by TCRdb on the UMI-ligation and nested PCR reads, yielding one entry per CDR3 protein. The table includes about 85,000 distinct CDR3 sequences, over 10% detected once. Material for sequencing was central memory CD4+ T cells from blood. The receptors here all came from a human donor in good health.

CDR3 nucleotide sequence: TGTGCCAGCAGCCCTGGGGTAGGGGTGCATACGCAGTATTTT. Amino acid sequence: CASSPGVGVHTQYF. This chain joins TRBV7-6 and TRBJ2-3; D is perhaps TRBD1 (5 bases). The V end lost 5 bases, the J end lost 7 bases, and 16 bases lay between the germline ends. Germline assignment: CDR1 SGHVS and CDR2 FNYEAQ. This CDR3 comprises 14 residues.

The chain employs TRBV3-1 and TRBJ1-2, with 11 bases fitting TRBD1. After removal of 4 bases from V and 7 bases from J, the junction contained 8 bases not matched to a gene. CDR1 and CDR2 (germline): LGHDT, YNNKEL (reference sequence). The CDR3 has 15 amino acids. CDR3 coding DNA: TGTGCCAGCAGCCTGGGGGACAGGGGGAGAGGTGGCTACACCTTC. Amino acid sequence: CASSLGDRGRGGYTF. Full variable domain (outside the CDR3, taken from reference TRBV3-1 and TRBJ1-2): DTAVSQTPKYLVTQMGNDKSIKCEQNLGHDTMYWYKQDSKKFLKIMFSYNNKELIINETVPNRFSPKSPDKAHLNLHINSLELGDSAVYFCASSLGDRGRGGYTFGSGTRLTVV.

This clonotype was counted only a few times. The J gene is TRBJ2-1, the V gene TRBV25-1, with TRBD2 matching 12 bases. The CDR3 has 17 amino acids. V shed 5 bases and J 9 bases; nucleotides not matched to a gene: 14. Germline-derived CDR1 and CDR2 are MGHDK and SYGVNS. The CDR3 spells CASSKASGRAWGSEQFF. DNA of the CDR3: TGTGCCAGCAGTAAGGCTAGCGGGAGGGCCTGGGGGAGTGAGCAGTTCTTC. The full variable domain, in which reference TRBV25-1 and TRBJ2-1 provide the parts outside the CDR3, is EADIYQTPRYLVIGTGKKITLECSQTMGHDKMYWYQQDPGMELHLIHYSYGVNSTEKGDLSSESTVSRIRTEHFPLTLESARPSHTSQYLCASSKASGRAWGSEQFFGPGTRLTVL.

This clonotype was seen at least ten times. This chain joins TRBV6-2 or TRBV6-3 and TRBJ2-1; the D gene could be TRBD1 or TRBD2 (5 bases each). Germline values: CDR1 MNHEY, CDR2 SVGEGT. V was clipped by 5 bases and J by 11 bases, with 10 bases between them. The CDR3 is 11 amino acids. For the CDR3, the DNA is TGTGCCAGCAGTAAGGGACGGAAGCAGTTCTTC. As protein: CASSKGRKQFF.

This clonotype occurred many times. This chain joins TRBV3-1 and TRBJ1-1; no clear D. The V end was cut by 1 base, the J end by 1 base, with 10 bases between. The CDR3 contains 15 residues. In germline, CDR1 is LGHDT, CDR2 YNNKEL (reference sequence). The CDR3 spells CASSQGSGRNTEAFF. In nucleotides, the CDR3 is TGTGCCAGCAGCCAAGGAAGCGGCAGGAACACTGAAGCTTTCTTT. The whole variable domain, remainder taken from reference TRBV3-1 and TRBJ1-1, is DTAVSQTPKYLVTQMGNDKSIKCEQNLGHDTMYWYKQDSKKFLKIMFSYNNKELIINETVPNRFSPKSPDKAHLNLHINSLELGDSAVYFCASSQGSGRNTEAFFGQGTRLTVV.

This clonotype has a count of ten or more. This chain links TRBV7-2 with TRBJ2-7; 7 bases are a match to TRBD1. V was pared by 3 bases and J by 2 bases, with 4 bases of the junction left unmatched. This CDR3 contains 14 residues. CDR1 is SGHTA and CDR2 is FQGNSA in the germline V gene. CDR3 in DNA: TGTGCCAGCAGCTTGGCAACAGGGGCCTACGAGCAGTACTTC. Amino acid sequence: CASSLATGAYEQYF.

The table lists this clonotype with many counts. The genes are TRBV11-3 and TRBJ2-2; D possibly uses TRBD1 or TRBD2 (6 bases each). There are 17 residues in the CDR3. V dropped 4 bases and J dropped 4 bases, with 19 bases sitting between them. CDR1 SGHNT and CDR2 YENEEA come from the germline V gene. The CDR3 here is CASSSPKGGTSTGELFF. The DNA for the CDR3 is TGTGCCAGCAGCTCCCCCAAGGGGGGTACGAGCACCGGGGAGCTGTTTTTT.

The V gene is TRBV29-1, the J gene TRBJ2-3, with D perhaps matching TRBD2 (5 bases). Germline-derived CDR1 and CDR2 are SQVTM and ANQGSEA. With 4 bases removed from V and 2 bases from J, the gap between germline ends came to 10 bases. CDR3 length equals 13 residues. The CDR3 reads CSVGSGDTDTQYF. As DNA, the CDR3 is TGCAGCGTTGGCAGCGGAGACACAGATACGCAGTATTTT.

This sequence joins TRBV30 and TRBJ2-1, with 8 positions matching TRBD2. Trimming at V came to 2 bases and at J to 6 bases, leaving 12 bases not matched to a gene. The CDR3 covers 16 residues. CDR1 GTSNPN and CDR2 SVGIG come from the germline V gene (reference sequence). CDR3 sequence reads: CAWSPLGGGSRNEQFF. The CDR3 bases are TGTGCCTGGAGTCCCCTCGGGGGGGGGTCCCGCAATGAGCAGTTCTTC.

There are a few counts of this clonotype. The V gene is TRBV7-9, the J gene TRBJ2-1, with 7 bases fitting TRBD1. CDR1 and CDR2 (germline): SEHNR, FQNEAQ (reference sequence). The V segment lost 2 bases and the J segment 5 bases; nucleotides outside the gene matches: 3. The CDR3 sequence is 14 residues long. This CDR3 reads CASSLTQGDNEQFF. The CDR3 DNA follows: TGTGCCAGCAGCTTAACTCAGGGGGACAATGAGCAGTTCTTC.

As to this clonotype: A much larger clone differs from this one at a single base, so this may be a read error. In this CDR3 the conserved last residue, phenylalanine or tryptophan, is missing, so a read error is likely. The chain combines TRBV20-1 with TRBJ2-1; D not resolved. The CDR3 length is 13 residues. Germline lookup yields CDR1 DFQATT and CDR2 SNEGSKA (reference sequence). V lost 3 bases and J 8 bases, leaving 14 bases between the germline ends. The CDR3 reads CSASPGSAYEQFL. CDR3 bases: TGCAGTGCTAGCCCAGGATCCGCATATGAGCAGTTCTTA.

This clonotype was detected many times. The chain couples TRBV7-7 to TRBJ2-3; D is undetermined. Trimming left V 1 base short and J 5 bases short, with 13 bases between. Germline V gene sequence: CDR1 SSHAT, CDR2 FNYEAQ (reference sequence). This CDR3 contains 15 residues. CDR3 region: CASSLGPELGDTQYF. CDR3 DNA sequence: TGTGCCAGCAGCTTAGGTCCGGAGCTTGGAGATACGCAGTATTTT.

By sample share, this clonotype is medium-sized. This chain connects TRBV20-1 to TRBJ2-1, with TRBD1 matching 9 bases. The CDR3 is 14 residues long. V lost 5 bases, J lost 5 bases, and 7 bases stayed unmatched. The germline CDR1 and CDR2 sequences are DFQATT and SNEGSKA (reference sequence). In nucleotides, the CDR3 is TGCAGTGCTTTTGTCACAGGGGGCAACAATGAGCAGTTCTTC. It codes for CSAFVTGGNNEQFF.

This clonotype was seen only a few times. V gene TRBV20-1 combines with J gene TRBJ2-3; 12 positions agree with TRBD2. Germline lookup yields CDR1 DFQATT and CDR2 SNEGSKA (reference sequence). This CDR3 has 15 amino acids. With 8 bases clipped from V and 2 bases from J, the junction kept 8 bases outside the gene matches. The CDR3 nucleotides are TGCAGTCCTCAACCTAGCGGGAGGGCCACAGATACGCAGTATTTT. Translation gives CSPQPSGRATDTQYF.

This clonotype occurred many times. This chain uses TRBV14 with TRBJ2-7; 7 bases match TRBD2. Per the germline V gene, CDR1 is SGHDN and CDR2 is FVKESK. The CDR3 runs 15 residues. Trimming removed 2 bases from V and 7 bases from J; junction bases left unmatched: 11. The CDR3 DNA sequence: TGTGCCAGCAGCCAAACTGGCGGGAGTTTTGAGGAGCAGTACTTC. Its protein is CASSQTGGSFEEQYF.

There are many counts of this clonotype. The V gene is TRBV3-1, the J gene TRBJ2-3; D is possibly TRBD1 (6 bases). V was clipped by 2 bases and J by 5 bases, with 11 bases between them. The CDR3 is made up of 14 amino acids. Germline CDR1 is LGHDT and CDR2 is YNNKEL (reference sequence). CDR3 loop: CASSQQGSQDTQYF. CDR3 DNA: TGTGCCAGCAGCCAACAGGGGAGCCAAGATACGCAGTATTTT.

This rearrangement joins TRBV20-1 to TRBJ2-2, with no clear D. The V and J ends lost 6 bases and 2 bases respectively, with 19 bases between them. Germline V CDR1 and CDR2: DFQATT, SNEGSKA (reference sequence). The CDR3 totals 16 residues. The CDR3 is CSAERSVPDNTGELFF. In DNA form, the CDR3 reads TGCAGTGCCGAGAGGTCGGTTCCAGACAACACCGGGGAGCTGTTTTTT.

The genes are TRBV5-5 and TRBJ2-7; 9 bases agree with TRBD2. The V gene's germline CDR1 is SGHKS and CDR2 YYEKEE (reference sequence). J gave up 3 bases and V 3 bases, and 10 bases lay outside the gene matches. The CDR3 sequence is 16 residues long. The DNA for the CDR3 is TGTGCCAGCAGCTGGTCTGTAGCGGGAGCCTACTACGAGCAGTACTTC. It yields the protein CASSWSVAGAYYEQYF.

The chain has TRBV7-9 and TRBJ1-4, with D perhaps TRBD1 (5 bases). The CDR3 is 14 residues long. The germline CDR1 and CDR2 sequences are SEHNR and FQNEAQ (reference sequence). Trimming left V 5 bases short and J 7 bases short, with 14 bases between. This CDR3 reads CASSRDSPLEKLFF. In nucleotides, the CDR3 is TGTGCCAGCAGCCGTGACAGTCCCCTTGAAAAACTGTTTTTT.

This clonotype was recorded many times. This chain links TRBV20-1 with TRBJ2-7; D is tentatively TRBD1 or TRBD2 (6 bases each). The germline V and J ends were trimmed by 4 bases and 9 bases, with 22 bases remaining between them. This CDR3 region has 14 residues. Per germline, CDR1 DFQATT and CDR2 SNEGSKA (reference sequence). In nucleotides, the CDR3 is TGCAGTGCTATGGAGGGGGGCACGCAGGGAGTGCAGTACTTC. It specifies CSAMEGGTQGVQYF.

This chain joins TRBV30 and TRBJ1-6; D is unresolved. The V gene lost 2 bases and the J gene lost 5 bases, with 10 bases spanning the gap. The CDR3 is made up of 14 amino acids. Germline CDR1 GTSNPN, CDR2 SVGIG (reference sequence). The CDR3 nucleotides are TGTGCCTGGAGTTCCGGGAAGGATAATTCACCCCTCCACTTT. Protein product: CAWSSGKDNSPLHF.

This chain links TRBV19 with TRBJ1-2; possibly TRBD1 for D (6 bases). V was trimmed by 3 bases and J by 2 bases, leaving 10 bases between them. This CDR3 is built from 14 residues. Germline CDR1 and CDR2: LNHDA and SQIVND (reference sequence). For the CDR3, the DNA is TGTGCCAGTAGTATGATTGGACAGAACTATGGCTACACCTTC. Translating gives CASSMIGQNYGYTF.

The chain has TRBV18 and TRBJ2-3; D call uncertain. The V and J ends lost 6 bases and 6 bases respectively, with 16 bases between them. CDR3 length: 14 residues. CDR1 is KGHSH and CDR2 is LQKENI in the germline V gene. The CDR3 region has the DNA TGTGCCAGCTCGCCGATACATAATTTGGATACGCAGTATTTT. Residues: CASSPIHNLDTQYF.

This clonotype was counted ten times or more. The CDR3: CSATTRDLAKNIQYF. CDR3 sequence (DNA): TGCAGTGCTACCACGAGGGACCTAGCCAAAAACATTCAGTACTTC. The J gene is TRBJ2-4, the V gene TRBV20-1, with D possibly called TRBD1 or TRBD2 (5 bases each). The germline CDR1 and CDR2 sequences are DFQATT and SNEGSKA (reference sequence). The V end was cut by 4 bases, the J end by 0 bases, with 13 bases between. CDR3 length equals 15 residues.

The CDR3 loop reads CAISATSAYNEQFF. The CDR3 DNA reads TGTGCCATCAGTGCGACTAGCGCCTACAATGAGCAGTTCTTC. The V gene is TRBV10-3, the J gene TRBJ2-1, with TRBD2 matching 8 bases. Trimming removed 4 bases from V and 2 bases from J; junction bases left unmatched: 1. The CDR3 is 14 residues long. The germline gives CDR1 ENHRY, CDR2 SYGVKD.

CDR3 in amino acids: CATARTGQGTQYF. Written as DNA, the CDR3 is TGTGCCACGGCCCGGACTGGGCAGGGTACGCAGTATTTT. V gene TRBV24-1 combines with J gene TRBJ2-3, with D perhaps assigned TRBD1 or TRBD2 (5 bases each). The CDR3 spans 13 residues. V lost 10 bases and J 8 bases, leaving 18 bases between the germline ends. In germline, CDR1 is KGHDR, CDR2 SFDVKD.

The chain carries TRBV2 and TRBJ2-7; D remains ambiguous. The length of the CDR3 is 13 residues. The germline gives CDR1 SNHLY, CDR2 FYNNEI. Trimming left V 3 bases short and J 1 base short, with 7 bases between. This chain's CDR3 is CASSDFNSYEQYF. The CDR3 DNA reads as TGTGCCAGCAGTGACTTTAATTCCTACGAGCAGTACTTC. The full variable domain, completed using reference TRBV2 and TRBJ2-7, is EPEVTQTPSHQVTQMGQEVILRCVPISNHLYFYWYRQILGQKVEFLVSFYNNEISEKSEIFDDQFSVERPDGSNFTLKIRSTKLEDSAMYFCASSDFNSYEQYFGPGTRLTVT.

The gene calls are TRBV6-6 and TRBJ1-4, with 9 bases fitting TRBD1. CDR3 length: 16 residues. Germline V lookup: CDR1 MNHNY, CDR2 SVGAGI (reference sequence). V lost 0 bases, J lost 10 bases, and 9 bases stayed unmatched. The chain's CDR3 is CASSYSKGQGGGKLFF. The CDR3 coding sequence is TGTGCCAGCAGTTACTCAAAGGGACAGGGAGGTGGAAAACTGTTTTTT.

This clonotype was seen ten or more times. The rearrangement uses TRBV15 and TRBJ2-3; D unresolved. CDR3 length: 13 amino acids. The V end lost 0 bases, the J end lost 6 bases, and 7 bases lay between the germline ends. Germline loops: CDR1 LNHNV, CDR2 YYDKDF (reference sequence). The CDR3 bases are TGTGCCACCAGCAGAGATCTGGTGGATACGCAGTATTTT. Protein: CATSRDLVDTQYF.

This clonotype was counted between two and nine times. The CDR3 protein is CASSEADTTIYNEQFF. CDR3 coding DNA: TGTGCCAGCAGTGAGGCAGACACCACGATCTACAATGAGCAGTTCTTC. The chain has TRBV6-1 and TRBJ2-1; D is unresolved. Trimming took off 3 bases at V and 3 bases at J, with 15 bases between the two ends. In germline, CDR1 is MNHNS, CDR2 SASEGT. The length of the CDR3 is 16 residues.